These 30 T cell receptor beta chains came from one sample sequenced in a study of blood T cells in healthy people across ages. With a J-beta primer mix and a sample-barcoded 5' primer, a second PCR ran about 7 to 11 cycles. MiXCR, run by TCRdb on the 5' RACE reads, gives a single entry per CDR3 protein. The table lists 1 million or so distinct CDR3 sequences, around 25% of them singletons, with around 0.75% in the top ten. These records were also assigned to another study, of T cells of mothers and their children.

The sample comprised blood. These receptors came from a girl aged 2 to 9 in good health.

The chain recombines TRBV20-1 with TRBJ2-1; 13 bases line up with TRBD2. After removal of 6 bases from V and 2 bases from J, the junction contained 7 bases not matched to a gene. The CDR3 runs 16 residues. In germline, CDR1 is DFQATT, CDR2 SNEGSKA (reference sequence). DNA for the CDR3: TGCAGTGCGGCCGGGACTAGCGGGACGACCTACAATGAGCAGTTCTTC. It translates to CSAAGTSGTTYNEQFF.

The rearrangement links TRBV7-2 to TRBJ2-3; tentatively, D is TRBD2 (5 bases). In germline, CDR1 is SGHTA, CDR2 FQGNSA. V lost 1 base to trimming and J lost 2 bases, with 10 bases between them. The CDR3 runs 15 residues. The CDR3: CASSLGAANTDTQYF. CDR3 in DNA: TGTGCCAGCAGCTTAGGAGCGGCCAACACAGATACGCAGTATTTT. The complete variable domain, with remaining parts taken from reference TRBV7-2 and TRBJ2-3, reads GAGVSQSPSNKVTEKGKDVELRCDPISGHTALYWYRQSLGQGLEFLIYFQGNSAPDKSGLPSDRFSAERTGGSVSTLTIQRTQQEDSAVYLCASSLGAANTDTQYFGPGTRLTVL.

This chain joins TRBV19 and TRBJ2-1; D is perhaps TRBD2 (5 bases). From germline, CDR1 is LNHDA and CDR2 SQIVND (reference sequence). Deletions cut 1 base from V and 7 bases from J, with 20 bases between. The CDR3 has 17 amino acids. This CDR3 is CASSIARGGGFRNEQFF. The CDR3 bases are TGTGCCAGTAGTATAGCCAGAGGAGGCGGGTTTCGAAATGAGCAGTTCTTC.

This clonotype was seen more than once but under ten times. The chain combines TRBV14 with TRBJ2-1; no clear D gene. Trimming removed 2 bases at V and 3 bases at J, with 11 bases between. The CDR3 has 15 amino acids. Germline CDR1 and CDR2: SGHDN and FVKESK. The chain's CDR3 is CASSQPGTGYNEQFF. The CDR3 DNA reads as TGTGCCAGCAGCCAACCGGGTACGGGCTACAATGAGCAGTTCTTC. Full variable domain (missing parts from reference TRBV14 and TRBJ2-1): EAGVTQFPSHSVIEKGQTVTLRCDPISGHDNLYWYRRVMGKEIKFLLHFVKESKQDESGMPNNRFLAERTGGTYSTLKVQPAELEDSGVYFCASSQPGTGYNEQFFGPGTRLTVL.

This clonotype occurred a few times. This rearrangement joins TRBV2 to TRBJ2-3; D remains unclear. There are 13 residues in the CDR3. Between the trimmed V and J ends, which lost 6 bases and 0 bases, there was a span of 7 bases. Per germline, CDR1 SNHLY and CDR2 FYNNEI. The CDR3 DNA reads as TGTGCCAGCAGACGGCAGAGCACAGATACGCAGTATTTT. Its translation: CASRRQSTDTQYF.

The J gene is TRBJ2-5, the V gene TRBV28; D ambiguous. This CDR3 is 15 amino acids long. V lost 2 bases, J lost 3 bases, and 13 bases lay in between. Germline V gene data show CDR1 as MDHEN and CDR2 as SYDVKM. CDR3 sequence: CASSLVGRLEETQYF. CDR3 DNA: TGTGCCAGCAGTTTAGTTGGCAGGTTGGAAGAGACCCAGTACTTC. Full variable domain (outside the CDR3, taken from reference TRBV28 and TRBJ2-5): DVKVTQSSRYLVKRTGEKVFLECVQDMDHENMFWYRQDPGLGLRLIYFSYDVKMKEKGDIPEGYSVSREKKERFSLILESASTNQTSMYLCASSLVGRLEETQYFGPGTRLLVL.

The sample holds a few counts of this clonotype. This chain connects TRBV27 to TRBJ2-3, with TRBD2 matching over 7 bases. From germline, CDR1 is MNHEY and CDR2 SMNVEV (reference sequence). CDR3 length: 15 amino acids. Germline trimming cut 7 bases from V and 2 bases from J; bases unmatched to any gene: 9. CDR3 loop: CASTTGTTSTDTQYF. The CDR3 DNA follows: TGTGCCAGCACCACCGGGACTACCTCCACAGATACGCAGTATTTT.

This clonotype was picked up a small number of times. The chain joins TRBV20-1 to TRBJ2-2, with D uncertain. V dropped 6 bases and J dropped 5 bases, with 10 bases sitting between them. The V gene's germline CDR1 is DFQATT and CDR2 SNEGSKA (reference sequence). The CDR3 loop spans 12 amino acids. CDR3 in DNA: TGCAGTGCGGAGAAGGCAACCGGGGAGCTGTTTTTT. Its protein is CSAEKATGELFF.

A few counts support this clonotype. The rearrangement uses TRBV20-1 and TRBJ2-7; 9 bases line up with TRBD1. Germline trimming cut 3 bases from V and 10 bases from J; bases unmatched to any gene: 13. The germline V gene has CDR1 DFQATT and CDR2 SNEGSKA (reference sequence). The CDR3 sequence is 14 residues long. CDR3 protein: CSARGTGQGVDQYF. DNA for the CDR3: TGCAGTGCTAGGGGTACGGGACAGGGTGTCGACCAGTACTTC.

V usage is TRBV5-1 and J usage is TRBJ2-2; D call uncertain. Germline assignment: CDR1 SGHRS and CDR2 YFSETQ. The CDR3 extends over 13 amino acids. V was pared by 9 bases and J by 6 bases, with 15 bases between. The CDR3 loop is CATRQGLSGELFF. Here the CDR3 DNA reads TGCGCCACTCGACAAGGGCTCTCCGGGGAGCTGTTTTTT.

J is TRBJ2-5 and V is TRBV10-3; 16 positions match TRBD2. The trim removed 6 bases at V and 7 bases at J, leaving 11 bases unmatched. Germline V gene lookup returns CDR1 ENHRY and CDR2 SYGVKD. CDR3 length: 17 residues. As DNA, the CDR3 is TGTGCCATCAGCCCACTGGGACTAGCGGGAGGGCCAGGGACCCAGTACTTC. It codes for CAISPLGLAGGPGTQYF.

The chain links TRBV4-2 to TRBJ2-1, with TRBD2 identical over 9 bases. Germline V gives CDR1 LGHNA, CDR2 YNFKEQ. The CDR3 is 15 residues long. Trimming removed 1 base from V and 7 bases from J; junction bases left unmatched: 5. For the CDR3, the DNA is TGTGCCAGCAGCCAAGTACGTCTAGCGGGGAATGAGCAGTTCTTC. Its translation: CASSQVRLAGNEQFF.

This clonotype was detected a few times. The rearrangement uses TRBV7-9 and TRBJ2-7; a possible D gene is TRBD1 (5 bases). The CDR3 extends over 14 amino acids. Germline loops: CDR1 SEHNR, CDR2 FQNEAQ (reference sequence). With 3 bases removed from V and 2 bases from J, the gap between germline ends came to 11 bases. CDR3 sequence (DNA): TGTGCCAGCAGCTTCAACCAGGGTCCCTACGAGCAGTACTTC. This codes for CASSFNQGPYEQYF.

In its sample, this clonotype was seen a few times. V is TRBV7-8 and J is TRBJ2-7, with a possible D match to TRBD2 (6 bases). The CDR3 has 16 amino acids. Trimming cost V 1 base and J 0 bases, with 13 bases left between them. In germline, CDR1 is SGHVS, CDR2 FQNEAQ. The CDR3 region is CASSLVGRTLSYEQYF. The DNA for the CDR3 is TGTGCCAGCAGCTTAGTTGGGAGGACCCTCTCCTACGAGCAGTACTTC. The whole variable domain, filled in from reference TRBV7-8 and TRBJ2-7, reads GAGVSQSPRYKVAKRGQDVALRCDPISGHVSLFWYQQALGQGPEFLTYFQNEAQLDKSGLPSDRFFAERPEGSVSTLKIQRTQQEDSAVYLCASSLVGRTLSYEQYFGPGTRLTVT.

The chain uses TRBV29-1 and TRBJ2-2; no firm D call. CDR1 and CDR2 (germline): SQVTM, ANQGSEA. CDR3 length equals 13 residues. Deletions cut 4 bases from V and 0 bases from J, with 6 bases between. The CDR3 reads CSVVAANTGELFF. The CDR3 region has the DNA TGCAGCGTTGTAGCTGCGAACACCGGGGAGCTGTTTTTT.

V and J are TRBV28 and TRBJ2-5; either TRBD1 or TRBD2 may supply D (6 bases each). Matching the DNA end better, TRBJ2-1 makes the J call doubtful. CDR1 and CDR2 (germline): MDHEN, SYDVKM. The CDR3 consists of 13 residues. The CDR3 region has the DNA TGTGCCACCTTAGGGGGAGGAGAGAATGAGCAGTTCTTC. Its protein product is CATLGGGENEQFF.

V usage is TRBV9 and J usage is TRBJ1-1; D call uncertain. CDR3 length equals 13 residues. Germline CDR1 and CDR2: SGDLS and YYNGEE. Between the trimmed V and J ends, which lost 3 bases and 2 bases, there was a span of 8 bases. The CDR3: CASSETSNTEAFF. Here the CDR3 DNA reads TGTGCCAGCAGCGAGACATCTAACACTGAAGCTTTCTTT.

The genes are TRBV4-3 and TRBJ1-1, with TRBD1 as a possible D gene (5 bases). This CDR3 comprises 15 residues. V shed 3 bases and J shed 4 bases, with 15 bases lying between them. Germline loops: CDR1 LGHNA, CDR2 YSLEER. The CDR3 here is CASSHSTGSGTEAFF. The CDR3 DNA reads as TGCGCCAGCAGCCACTCAACAGGTTCGGGCACTGAAGCTTTCTTT.

J is TRBJ2-7 and V is TRBV29-1, with 7 bases aligning to TRBD1. The germline V gene has CDR1 SQVTM and CDR2 ANQGSEA. This CDR3 is 14 amino acids long. V lost 6 bases to trimming and J lost 0 bases; unmatched junction nucleotides: 8. The CDR3 spells CSVADREFSYEQYF. The CDR3 DNA sequence: TGCAGCGTCGCAGACAGGGAATTCTCCTACGAGCAGTACTTC.

The V gene is TRBV5-5, the J gene TRBJ1-5; D perhaps matches TRBD1 (5 bases). Trimming shortened V by 4 bases and J by 4 bases, and 15 bases separated the two germline ends. The CDR3 is 15 amino acids. Germline CDR1 and CDR2: SGHKS and YYEKEE (reference sequence). The CDR3 is CASSGLGTGNQPQHF. The CDR3 DNA is TGTGCCAGCAGCGGCCTCGGAACAGGAAATCAGCCCCAGCATTTT. The entire variable domain, with the rest obtained from reference TRBV5-5 and TRBJ1-5, is as follows: DAGVTQSPTHLIKTRGQQVTLRCSPISGHKSVSWYQQVLGQGPQFIFQYYEKEERGRGNFPDRFSARQFPNYSSELNVNALLLGDSALYLCASSGLGTGNQPQHFGDGTRLSIL.

CDR3: CASSPNAGQGILETQYF. CDR3 bases: TGTGCCAGCAGCCCTAACGCGGGGCAGGGGATATTGGAGACCCAGTACTTC. This rearrangement joins TRBV7-9 to TRBJ2-5; either TRBD1 or TRBD2 may supply D (6 bases each). The ends were cut back, 5 bases at V and 5 bases at J, with 24 bases in the middle. The CDR3 loop spans 17 amino acids. CDR1 and CDR2 (germline): SEHNR, FQNEAQ (reference sequence).

This clonotype occurred a few times. This chain connects TRBV7-6 to TRBJ2-5; D is possibly TRBD1 (5 bases). The length of the CDR3 is 17 residues. Germline loops: CDR1 SGHVS, CDR2 FNYEAQ. Trimming shortened V by 5 bases and J by 2 bases, and 21 bases separated the two germline ends. This CDR3 is CASSPPPRQIIQETQYF. The CDR3 DNA follows: TGTGCCAGCAGCCCGCCCCCCAGACAGATTATACAAGAGACCCAGTACTTC.

This clonotype was recorded a few times. The chain has TRBV6-5 and TRBJ1-4, with unresolved D. The V end lost 2 bases, the J end lost 4 bases, and 11 bases lay between the germline ends. The CDR3 consists of 15 residues. The V gene's germline CDR1 is MNHEY and CDR2 SVGAGI. The CDR3 coding sequence is TGTGCCAGCAGTTACGGTGGAGAGTTTAATGAAAAACTGTTTTTT. Translation gives CASSYGGEFNEKLFF.

The chain recombines TRBV7-9 with TRBJ2-7; TRBD1 aligns across 7 bases. Per the germline V gene, CDR1 is SEHNR and CDR2 is FQNEAQ (reference sequence). The V segment lost 5 bases and the J segment 0 bases; nucleotides outside the gene matches: 4. The CDR3 is made up of 14 amino acids. Written as DNA, the CDR3 is TGTGCCAGCAGCCAACAGGGGCGCTCCTACGAGCAGTACTTC. It translates to CASSQQGRSYEQYF. The whole variable domain, filled in from reference TRBV7-9 and TRBJ2-7, reads DTGVSQNPRHKITKRGQNVTFRCDPISEHNRLYWYRQTLGQGPEFLTYFQNEAQLEKSRLLSDRFSAERPKGSFSTLEIQRTEQGDSAMYLCASSQQGRSYEQYFGPGTRLTVT.

The gene calls are TRBV4-1 and TRBJ2-7, with 7 bases identical to TRBD1. This CDR3 is 16 amino acids long. With V trimmed by 5 bases and J by 2 bases, 12 bases remained unmatched. Germline-derived CDR1 and CDR2 are MGHRA and YSYEKL. The CDR3 DNA reads as TGCGCCAGCAGCGTCTTAGGACAGGCATCCGCCTACGAGCAGTACTTC. Protein: CASSVLGQASAYEQYF.

The J gene is TRBJ1-1, the V gene TRBV5-1; possible D gene TRBD1, 6 bases. Germline loops: CDR1 SGHRS, CDR2 YFSETQ. The CDR3 is 14 amino acids. Deletions cut 2 bases from V and 1 base from J, with 9 bases between. The CDR3 nucleotides read TGCGCCAGCAGCTTCGAAGGGGGGAACACTGAAGCTTTCTTT. This codes for CASSFEGGNTEAFF.

V gene TRBV2 combines with J gene TRBJ2-3; 8 positions agree with TRBD2. This CDR3 contains 17 residues. V shed 2 bases and J 4 bases; nucleotides not matched to a gene: 11. CDR1 is SNHLY and CDR2 is FYNNEI in the germline V gene. CDR3 protein: CASSENSVAGTADTQYF. DNA of the CDR3: TGTGCCAGCAGTGAAAATTCGGTAGCGGGAACGGCAGATACGCAGTATTTT.

This clonotype has only a few counts. This rearrangement joins TRBV29-1 to TRBJ2-1; no reliable D call. Trimming cost V 3 bases and J 6 bases, with 6 bases left between them. This CDR3 is built from 11 residues. From germline, CDR1 is SQVTM and CDR2 ANQGSEA. The CDR3 protein is CSVEKFNEQFF. CDR3 coding DNA: TGCAGCGTTGAGAAATTCAATGAGCAGTTCTTC.

This clonotype showed up just a few times. The genes are TRBV5-1 and TRBJ2-7, with no clear D. V dropped 1 base and J dropped 3 bases, with 11 bases sitting between them. There are 14 residues in the CDR3. In germline, CDR1 is SGHRS, CDR2 YFSETQ. In nucleotides, the CDR3 is TGCGCCAGCAGCTTGTCTGGCGGCCACTACGAGCAGTACTTC. Translating gives CASSLSGGHYEQYF.

As regards this clonotype: The junction and the germline gene differ at one end; a read error may be behind it. The rearrangement uses TRBV29-1 and TRBJ2-2; no firm D call. The germline gives CDR1 SQVTM, CDR2 ANQGSEA. The CDR3 runs to 14 residues. The CDR3 nucleotides are TGCAGCGTCGCATGGGGTGATAACATCGGGGAGCTGTTTTTT. Protein: CSVAWGDNIGELFF.